The clone carrying this T cell receptor (beta chain) was counted ten times or more. This sample is part of a study of T cells after yellow fever vaccination. Trimming removed 1 base at V and 6 bases at J, with 19 bases between. The CDR3 spans 17 residues. Looked up from germline, CDR1 is MNHEY and CDR2 is SVGAGI. MiXCR, applied by TCRdb to the 5' RACE reads, yields one record per CDR3 protein. The table has around 200,000 distinct CDR3 sequences, roughly 9.6% seen once. Sample: CD8+ T cells sorted from PBMCs, taken 15 days after the yellow fever booster vaccination. J is TRBJ2-1 and V is TRBV6-5, with a possible D match to TRBD1 (5 bases). The TCR sequence derives from a man aged 18 to 30 who received the YFV17D yellow fever vaccine. The CDR3 here is CASSYFDTLGRVNEQFF. CDR3 nucleotide sequence: TGTGCCAGCAGTTACTTCGATACTTTGGGCAGGGTCAATGAGCAGTTCTTC.